This T cell receptor beta chain was documented in a study of blood T cell repertoires in COVID-19. Study summary: PBMCs, B-cell-depleted T cells, or T cells were the source of the cDNA or gDNA that made up the material.

Authors' analysis steps: Reference gene primer amplification yielded estimated nucleated cell counts. Sequenced by immunoSEQ multiplex PCR; TCRdb stores in-frame clones only, minus some. V and J calls and clone size follow that table, whereas D and trimming were derived from the DNA. Among roughly 250,000 clones, 70% to 90% were seen once, and the ten largest hold approximately 2%. The clonotype comes from a woman aged 40 to 50 who had recovered from COVID-19. Sample: peripheral blood.

As DNA, the CDR3 is TGTGCCAGCAGTCGGACAGCTAGCAATCAGCCCCAGCATTTT. Residues: CASSRTASNQPQHF. This chain joins TRBV6-2 or TRBV6-3 and TRBJ1-5; possibly TRBD1 for D (6 bases). Germline V gene data show CDR1 as MNHEY and CDR2 as SVGEGT. The CDR3 is 14 amino acids. V was pared by 5 bases and J by 0 bases, with 8 bases between.